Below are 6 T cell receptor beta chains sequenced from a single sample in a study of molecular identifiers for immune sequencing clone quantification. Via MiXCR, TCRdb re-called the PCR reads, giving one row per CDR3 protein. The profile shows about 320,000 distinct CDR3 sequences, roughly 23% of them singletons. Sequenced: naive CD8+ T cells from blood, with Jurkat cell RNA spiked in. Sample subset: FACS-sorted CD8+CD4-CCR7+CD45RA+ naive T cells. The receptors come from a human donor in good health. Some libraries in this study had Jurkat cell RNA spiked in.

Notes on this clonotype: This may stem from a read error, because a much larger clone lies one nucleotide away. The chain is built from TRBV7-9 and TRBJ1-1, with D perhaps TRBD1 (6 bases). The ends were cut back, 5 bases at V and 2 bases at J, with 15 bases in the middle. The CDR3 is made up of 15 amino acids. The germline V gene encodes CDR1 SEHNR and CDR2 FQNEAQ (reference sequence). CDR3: CASSVPTGENTEAFF. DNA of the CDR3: TGTGCCAGCAGCGTACCGACAGGCGAAAACACTGAAGCTTTCTTT.

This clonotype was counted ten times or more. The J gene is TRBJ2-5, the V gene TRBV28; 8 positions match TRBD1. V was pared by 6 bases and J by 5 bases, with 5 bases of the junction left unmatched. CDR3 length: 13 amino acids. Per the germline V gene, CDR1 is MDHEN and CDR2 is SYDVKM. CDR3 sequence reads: CASRSRGLETQYF. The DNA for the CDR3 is TGTGCCAGCAGGTCCAGGGGGCTGGAGACCCAGTACTTC.

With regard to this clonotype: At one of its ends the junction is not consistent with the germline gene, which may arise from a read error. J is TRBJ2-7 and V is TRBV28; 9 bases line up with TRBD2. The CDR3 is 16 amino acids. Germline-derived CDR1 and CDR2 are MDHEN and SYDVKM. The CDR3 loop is CASSFKTSGSSYERYF. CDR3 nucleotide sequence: TGTGCCAGCAGTTTTAAGACTAGCGGAAGCTCCTACGAGCGGTACTTC.

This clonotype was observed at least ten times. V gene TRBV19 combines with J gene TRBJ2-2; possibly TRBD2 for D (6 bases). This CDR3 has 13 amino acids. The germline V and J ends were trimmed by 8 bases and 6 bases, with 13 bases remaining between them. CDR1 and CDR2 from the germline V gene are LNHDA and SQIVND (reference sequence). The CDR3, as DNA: TGTGCCAGTCGCCTCGGGAGTTCCGGGGAGCTGTTTTTT. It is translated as CASRLGSSGELFF.

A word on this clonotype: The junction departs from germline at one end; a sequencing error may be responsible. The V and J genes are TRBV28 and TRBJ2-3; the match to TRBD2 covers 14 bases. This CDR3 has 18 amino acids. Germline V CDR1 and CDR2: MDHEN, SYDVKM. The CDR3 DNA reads TGTGCCAGCAGTCCCCGGGGACTAGCGGGGGAAAGCATAGATACGCAGTATTTT. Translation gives CASSPRGLAGESIDTQYF.

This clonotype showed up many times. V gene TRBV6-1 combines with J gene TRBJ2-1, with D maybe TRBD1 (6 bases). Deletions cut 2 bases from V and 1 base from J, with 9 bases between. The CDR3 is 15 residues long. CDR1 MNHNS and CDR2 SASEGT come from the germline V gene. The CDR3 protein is CASSEWTDSYNEQFF. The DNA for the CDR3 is TGTGCCAGCAGTGAATGGACAGATTCCTACAATGAGCAGTTCTTC.